This section outlines one TCR beta chain sequence together with its context. Its cognate antigen is unknown. Related graft donors supplied nonmyeloablative bone marrow transplants, and mixed chimerism was transient. Germline assignment: CDR1 LGHNA and CDR2 YSLEER. The ends were cut back, 0 bases at V and 3 bases at J, with 8 bases in the middle. This CDR3 region has 14 residues. This sample was taken from a study of Tregs in tolerant kidney transplant recipients. Only in-frame clones appear in the TCRdb table, and some are missing; sequencing was by immunoSEQ multiplex PCR. Of about 52,000 clones listed, over 80% are singletons. Study-level points and caveats: In tolerant patients, donor-specific Tregs outgrew total Tregs, suggesting antigen-driven expansion.

V usage is TRBV4-3 and J usage is TRBJ1-1; the D is unclear. The source was CD8+ T cells from blood (PBMCs), collected 24 months after the transplant. The clonotype originates from a human patient who received a combined kidney and bone marrow transplant. Some T cells may be graft donor cells. In DNA, the CDR3 is TGCGCCAGCAGCCAAGATTATCTGTACACTGAAGCTTTCTTT. This gives the protein CASSQDYLYTEAFF.